This TCR beta chain originates from a study of identical twins. The CDR3 covers 15 residues. In germline, CDR1 is LGHDT, CDR2 YNNKEL (reference sequence). Trimming took 2 bases from V and 0 from J, leaving 10 bases between them. TCRdb itself ran the 5' RACE reads through MiXCR, one entry per CDR3 protein. The sample gives roughly 240,000 distinct CDR3 sequences, about 7% of which show up once; 3.6% is in the top ten. At least ten counts were recorded for this clonotype. This same sample was also part of a study on yellow fever vaccine responses in identical twins.

The rearrangement links TRBV3-1 to TRBJ1-1, with D hard to call. Sequences were obtained from memory (CD45RO+) T cells sorted from blood. The source of this sequence is a woman under 30 in good health. The CDR3 sequence is CASSQRRALNTEAFF. The CDR3 bases are TGTGCCAGCAGCCAACGTCGCGCACTGAACACTGAAGCTTTCTTT.